These T cell receptor beta chains were read from a single sample in a study of CD8 T cells in Susac syndrome. TCRdb re-derived calls from the immunoSEQ multiplex PCR reads in MiXCR, one entry per CDR3 protein. This table has over 100,000 distinct CDR3 sequences, just under 95% appearing once. Sequenced sample: CD8+ T cells from PBMCs. The receptors derive from a human donor in good health. The CDR3 runs from the conserved cysteine through the conserved F or W. D genes are given only for firm matches. Only part of the rows carry a size: once, few, many, or a class if the clone is expanded.

j_call v_call clone_size d_call cdr3_nt cdr3_aa
TRBJ2-1 TRBV20-1 - - TGCAGTGCTAATCCCGGTTACAATGAGCAGTTCTTC CSANPGYNEQFF
TRBJ2-7 TRBV5-4 - - TGTGCCAGCAGCTTGGACGGGACCTACGAGCAGTACTTC CASSLDGTYEQYF
TRBJ2-2 TRBV4-2 - - TGTGCCAGCAGCCCCGCGGGACTCGCAGCCGAAAGGGGGGAGGAGCTGTTTTTT CASSPAGLAAERGEELFF
TRBJ1-2 TRBV20-1 - TRBD1 TGCAGTGCGAAACGGGACAGGGAACGGCGCGGCTATGGCTACACCTTC CSAKRDRERRGYGYTF
TRBJ2-1 TRBV27 - TRBD2 TGTGCCAGCAGTCCAGGGTACAATTTGGGACTAGCGGGCCGGCATGGAGCCTACAATGAGCAGTTCTTC CASSPGYNLGLAGRHGAYNEQFF
TRBJ1-1 TRBV7-3 - TRBD1 TGTGCCAGCAGCTTACCCGAGGGGGCGAGGACTGAAGCTTTCTTT CASSLPEGARTEAFF
TRBJ2-7 TRBV20-1 - - TGCAGTGCTATGGGCCCCGCCGAGCAGTACTTC CSAMGPAEQYF
TRBJ1-2 TRBV2 - - TGTGCCAGCAGCCCCATTATCGCAGGGGATGGCTACACCTTC CASSPIIAGDGYTF
TRBJ2-1 TRBV11-1 once - TGTGCCAGCAGCTCACGGAATGATAGGTTGGGGGCCAATGAGCAGTTCTTC CASSSRNDRLGANEQFF
TRBJ1-5 TRBV29-1 - - TGCAGCGTTACCACGGGAATCAGTTCTCAGCCCCAGCATTTT CSVTTGISSQPQHF
TRBJ2-6 TRBV4-3 - - TGCGCCAGCAGCCACCGCCTGAAAAATTTC CASSHRLKNF
TRBJ2-1 TRBV7-9 - - TGTGCCAGCAGCTTAGGCGACGTCTCCTACAATGAGCAGTTCTTC CASSLGDVSYNEQFF
TRBJ2-3 TRBV5-1 - TRBD2 TGCGCCTGCAGCTCAGGACTAGCGGGGGAAACAGATACGCAGTATTTT CACSSGLAGETDTQYF
TRBJ2-7 TRBV7-9 - - TGTGCCAGCAGCTATCCGGGAACGGGGAGGGAGCAGTACTTC CASSYPGTGREQYF
TRBJ2-7 TRBV7-2 - - TGTGCCAGCAGCTTAGGGGGCGCGGCCTACGAGCAGTACTTC CASSLGGAAYEQYF
TRBJ2-1 TRBV18 - TRBD1 TGTGCCAGCTGCCGGGACAGGGATAATGAGCAGTTCTTC CASCRDRDNEQFF
TRBJ2-1 TRBV12-3/TRBV12-4 - - TGTGCCAGCACTAGACTAGACTCCTACAATGAGCAGTTCTTC CASTRLDSYNEQFF
TRBJ2-7 TRBV13 - TRBD2 TGTGCCAGCAGCCCGGGACTAGCGGGAGGGTGGGAGCAGTACTTC CASSPGLAGGWEQYF
TRBJ2-5 TRBV28 - - TGTGCCAGCAGTAACAGGGGAGGGGGGACCCAGTACTTC CASSNRGGGTQYF
TRBJ2-3 TRBV7-3 - - TGTGCCAGCAGCCCAGGCACTAGTCACCGATCTTACCAGTATTTT CASSPGTSHRSYQYF
TRBJ1-2 TRBV7-2 - - TGTGCCAGCAGCTTAGCCTCAGGAGCCTATGGCTACACCTTC CASSLASGAYGYTF
TRBJ1-2 TRBV3-1 - - TGTGCCAGCAGCCAGGCCCGCCCGGGGGCAGGTGGCTACACCTTC CASSQARPGAGGYTF
TRBJ1-2 TRBV25-1 - - TGTGCCAGCAGTGGGGGGATTACTGGTGGCTACACCTTC CASSGGITGGYTF
TRBJ1-4 TRBV3-1 once - TGTGCCAGCAGGAAAGTCTCGTTTTTT CASRKVSFF
TRBJ1-1 TRBV5-6 - TRBD1 TGTGCCAGCAGCCCCGGGACAGCAGTTTTGAACACTGAAGCTTTCTTT CASSPGTAVLNTEAFF
TRBJ2-6 TRBV27 - - TGTGCCAGCAGTGCCTTCCAGGGAACTGGGGCCAACGTCCTGACTTTC CASSAFQGTGANVLTF
TRBJ2-7 TRBV7-2 - TRBD2 TGTGCCAGCAGCCGGGGGGGGACCATTTCCTACGAGCAGTACTTC CASSRGGTISYEQYF
TRBJ2-6 TRBV27 - - TGTGCCAGCACTCCTTGGGGGGCTGGGGCCAACGTCCTGACTTTC CASTPWGAGANVLTF
TRBJ1-6 TRBV7-6 once - TGTGCCAGCAGCTCGTCCAGGCCGGGACACTATAATTCACCCCTCCACTTT CASSSSRPGHYNSPLHF
TRBJ2-1 TRBV7-2 - - TGTGCCAGCAGCCCGTTCAGGGAGTCCTACAATGAGCAGTTCTTC CASSPFRESYNEQFF
TRBJ2-1 TRBV7-2 - - TGTGCCAGCAGCTTAGCCCCCAGTACTTACAATGAGCAGTTCTTC CASSLAPSTYNEQFF
TRBJ2-7 TRBV7-3 - TRBD1 TGTGCCAGCAGCTTCGGGACAGGGGACGAGCAGTACTTC CASSFGTGDEQYF
TRBJ2-1 TRBV6-2/TRBV6-3 once TRBD1 TGTGCCAGCAGTTATGACGGGACAGCTGTCTACAATGAGCAGTTCTTC CASSYDGTAVYNEQFF
TRBJ2-7 TRBV20-1 - - TGCAGTGCTCTAGCTGCTGAGCCCGCGCCCGAGCAGTACTTC CSALAAEPAPEQYF
TRBJ1-2 TRBV23-1 - - TGCGCCAGCACGGACCTAGTATGTGGCTACACCTTC CASTDLVCGYTF
TRBJ1-5 TRBV12-3/TRBV12-4 - - TGTGCCAGCAGTTTAGTCAGGGGCAGGCAGCCCCAGCATTTT CASSLVRGRQPQHF
TRBJ2-3 TRBV7-8 - - TGTGCCAGCAGTAGGATGGGGGCGGGAGCCCCCACAGATACGCAGTATTTT CASSRMGAGAPTDTQYF
TRBJ2-7 TRBV11-2 - TRBD2 TGTGCCAGCAGCTTAGCCCCTGGGACTAGCGGGACCTCCTACGAGCAGTACTTC CASSLAPGTSGTSYEQYF
TRBJ2-5 TRBV27 - - TGTGCCGTTGGGCCTAAAGAGACCCAGTACTTC CAVGPKETQYF
TRBJ1-4 TRBV7-2 few - TGTGCCAGCAGCGCGTCGGGCGGCAGGGCTGTCGAAAAACTGTTTTTT CASSASGGRAVEKLFF